The rows below give T cell receptor beta chains drawn from one sample of a study of CD8+ T cells in alopecia areata. Here immunoSEQ multiplex PCR was the method, and the copy in TCRdb shows in-frame clones only, minus some. The table includes fewer than 150,000 clones, 82% detected once. Sample: CD8+ T cells sorted from blood, taken at week 4, from a patient treated with tofacitinib. The receptors come from a human donor with alopecia areata. Both conserved end residues are part of each CDR3. A D gene is named only where the DNA matches it firmly. Clone size is shown for a subset of rows, as once, few, many or a class of expanded clone.

clone size | J gene | V gene | CDR3 length | D gene | CDR3 protein | CDR3 DNA
NA | TRBJ2-5 | TRBV4-1 | 14 | NA | CASSQEEGQETQYF | TGCGCCAGCAGCCAAGAGGAGGGGCAAGAGACCCAGTACTTC
NA | TRBJ2-5 | TRBV4-3 | 15 | TRBD2 | CASSQLAGKQETQYF | TGCGCCAGCAGCCAGTTAGCGGGGAAACAAGAGACCCAGTACTTC
few | TRBJ2-7 | TRBV7-9 | 14 | NA | CASSSMTASYEQYF | TGTGCCAGCAGCTCAATGACAGCCTCCTACGAGCAGTACTTC
once | TRBJ2-7 | TRBV7-6 | 15 | NA | CASSLARASSYEQYF | TGTGCCAGCAGCTTAGCCCGGGCCTCAAGCTACGAGCAGTACTTC
few | TRBJ2-7 | TRBV27 | 14 | TRBD2 | CASSPAGGSYEQYF | TGTGCCAGCAGCCCAGCGGGGGGTTCCTACGAGCAGTACTTC
NA | TRBJ2-7 | TRBV5-1 | 13 | NA | CASSADSSYEQYF | TGCGCCAGCAGCGCGGACAGCTCCTACGAGCAGTACTTC
NA | TRBJ2-1 | TRBV4-1 | 14 | TRBD2 | CASRASGGMHEQFF | TGCGCCAGCAGAGCAAGCGGGGGGATGCATGAGCAGTTCTTC
once | TRBJ2-5 | TRBV25-1 | 14 | NA | CASSELGQGRAQYF | TGTGCCAGCAGTGAATTAGGGCAGGGAAGGGCCCAGTACTTC
NA | TRBJ2-7 | TRBV2 | 16 | NA | CASSESGERPSYEQYF | TGTGCCAGCAGTGAATCTGGAGAGCGGCCCTCCTACGAGCAGTACTTC
few | TRBJ2-3 | TRBV7-8 | 14 | NA | CASIPPRGLDTQYF | TGTGCCAGCATCCCCCCCCGTGGGTTAGATACGCAGTATTTT
NA | TRBJ1-5 | TRBV5-8 | 14 | TRBD1 | CASSWGDSYQPQHF | TGTGCCAGCAGCTGGGGGGACAGCTATCAGCCCCAGCATTTT
NA | TRBJ2-7 | TRBV7-9 | 12 | NA | CASSFLVYEQYF | TGTGCCAGCAGCTTTCTGGTTTACGAGCAGTACTTC
NA | TRBJ2-7 | TRBV27 | 14 | NA | CASSPGPLAYEQYF | TGTGCCAGCAGTCCAGGACCGCTTGCCTACGAGCAGTACTTC
NA | TRBJ2-1 | TRBV10-3 | 12 | NA | CASFGPPGEQFF | TGTGCCAGCTTTGGGCCGCCGGGAGAGCAGTTCTTC
NA | TRBJ2-6 | TRBV18 | 21 | TRBD2 | CASSPAGLAGAGSSGANVLTF | TGTGCCAGCTCACCCGCAGGACTAGCGGGGGCCGGAAGCTCTGGGGCCAACGTCCTGACTTTC
NA | TRBJ1-2 | TRBV7-2 | 15 | NA | CASSKRGTWGAGYTF | TGTGCCAGCAGCAAAAGGGGGACCTGGGGCGCGGGCTACACCTTC
once | TRBJ2-1 | TRBV27 | 15 | NA | CASSEWTTGSNEQFF | TGTGCCAGCAGTGAATGGACGACGGGGTCCAATGAGCAGTTCTTC
NA | TRBJ1-1 | TRBV5-4 | 12 | NA | CASSPAGTEAFF | TGTGCCAGCAGCCCGGCGGGCACTGAAGCTTTCTTT
NA | TRBJ2-7 | TRBV5-4 | 11 | TRBD1 | CASRDRGEQYF | TGTGCCAGCAGAGACAGGGGCGAGCAGTACTTC
NA | TRBJ2-3 | TRBV30 | 14 | TRBD2 | CAWSSGVGTDTQYF | TGTGCCTGGAGTAGCGGGGTCGGCACAGATACGCAGTATTTT